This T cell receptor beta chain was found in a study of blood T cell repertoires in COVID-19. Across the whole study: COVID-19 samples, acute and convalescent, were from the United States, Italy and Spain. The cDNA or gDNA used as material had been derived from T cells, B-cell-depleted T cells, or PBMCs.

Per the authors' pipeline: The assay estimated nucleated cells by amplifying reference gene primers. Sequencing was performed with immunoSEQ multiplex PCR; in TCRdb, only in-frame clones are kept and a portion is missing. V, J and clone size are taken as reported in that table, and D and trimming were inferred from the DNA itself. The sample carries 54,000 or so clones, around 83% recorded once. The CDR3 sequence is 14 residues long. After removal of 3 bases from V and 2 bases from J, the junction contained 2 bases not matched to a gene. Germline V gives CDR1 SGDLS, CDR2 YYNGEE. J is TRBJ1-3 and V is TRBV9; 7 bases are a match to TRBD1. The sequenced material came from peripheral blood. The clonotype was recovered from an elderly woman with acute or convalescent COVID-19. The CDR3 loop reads CASSAQGPGNTIYF. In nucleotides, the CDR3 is TGTGCCAGCAGCGCACAGGGGCCTGGAAACACCATATATTTT.